This T cell receptor (beta chain) was recorded in a study of cytomegalovirus exposure and HLA in healthy donors. The overall study: Earlier results showed 120 million or so unique TCR beta sequences derived from about 179 million T cells. The Caucasian-associated ancestry cluster held 80% to 90% of 398 genotyped donors. Overall study findings and caveats: Association of a missense DCLRE1C variant with TCR beta V- and J-gene trimming was reported in a later analysis. Within an earlier analysis, most TCR beta V segments proved productive either about 90% or about 30% of the time.

In germline, CDR1 is SEHNR, CDR2 FQNEAQ (reference sequence). This CDR3 region has 12 residues. Comment on this clone: Its antigen remains unidentified. One junction end disagrees with the germline gene, perhaps due to a read error.

The PCR used 60 Vbeta and 13 Jbeta primers. Measured with immunoSEQ multiplex PCR; TCRdb has only the in-frame clones, and not every one. The sample records fewer than 140,000 clones, approximately 85% being singletons. This chain uses TRBV7-9 with TRBJ1-2; D might be TRBD1 (6 bases). The sample taken for sequencing was PBMCs. The receptor comes from a middle-aged man in good health and CMV-seronegative. CDR3 sequence reads: CSSRGVMGGYTF. CDR3 sequence (DNA): TGTTCCAGCAGGGGAGTGATGGGGGGCTACACCTTC.